Listed here are 23 T cell receptor beta chains from one sample, sequenced in a study of response to subunit inactivated influenza vaccine. Each CDR3 protein is one row after TCRdb ran MiXCR on the RT-PCR reads. The sample has around 650,000 distinct CDR3 sequences; 15% to 19% are singletons. Sample: PBMCs from blood, taken roughly 12 days after vaccination. The source of these receptors is a man aged 50 to 59 who received an inactivated influenza vaccine.

In DNA form, the CDR3 reads TGTGCCAGCAGTTCCCGGGCCGCGGGAGGGCTCTATGAGCAGTTCTTC. It is translated as CASSSRAAGGLYEQFF. The V gene is TRBV11-2, the J gene TRBJ2-1, with 9 bases that match TRBD2. Trimming at V came to 6 bases and at J to 8 bases, leaving 14 bases not matched to a gene. Germline CDR1 and CDR2: SGHAT and FQNNGV. The CDR3 length is 16 residues.

The table lists this clonotype with a few counts. The V call is TRBV6-2 or TRBV6-3, the J call TRBJ2-2; TRBD1 or TRBD2 may be the D gene (5 bases each). V lost 6 bases to trimming and J lost 6 bases, with 17 bases between them. This CDR3 region has 15 residues. Looked up from germline, CDR1 is MNHEY and CDR2 is SVGEGT. In DNA, the CDR3 is TGTGCCAGCAGGCCGGGTTCACGAGGGGCCGGGGAGCTGTTTTTT. Its protein product is CASRPGSRGAGELFF.

The chain employs TRBV20-1 and TRBJ1-1; no definite D call. This CDR3 is 11 amino acids long. V shed 6 bases and J shed 5 bases, with 10 bases lying between them. Germline V gene lookup returns CDR1 DFQATT and CDR2 SNEGSKA (reference sequence). The CDR3 DNA reads as TGCAGTGCCCCACTAGGTACTGAAGCTTTCTTT. It specifies CSAPLGTEAFF.

The sample holds many counts of this clonotype. The chain uses TRBV6-5 and TRBJ2-7, with D perhaps assigned TRBD1 or TRBD2 (5 bases each). The V gene's germline CDR1 is MNHEY and CDR2 SVGAGI. CDR3 length equals 15 residues. Between the trimmed V and J ends, which lost 7 bases and 6 bases, there was a span of 22 bases. As DNA, the CDR3 is TGTGCCAGCAATTCCGGGACCCTTCTCTCAAGCGAGCAGTACTTC. It is translated as CASNSGTLLSSEQYF.

This clonotype was detected a few times. The gene calls are TRBV20-1 and TRBJ1-5; D may be TRBD1 (5 bases). CDR1 DFQATT and CDR2 SNEGSKA come from the germline V gene (reference sequence). The V and J ends lost 3 bases and 0 bases respectively, with 12 bases between them. This CDR3 has 15 amino acids. The CDR3 sequence is CSARLGRYSNQPQHF. In DNA, the CDR3 is TGCAGTGCTAGGTTGGGACGGTATAGCAATCAGCCCCAGCATTTT.

V is TRBV21-1 and J is TRBJ2-7; TRBD2, the D gene given by the table, was not confirmed from the DNA. TRBV21-1 corresponds to a pseudogene. This CDR3 region has 14 residues. This chain's CDR3 is CASSKPAHTYEQYF. In nucleotides, the CDR3 is TGTGCCAGCAGCAAACCCGCGCATACCTACGAGCAGTACTTC.

This clonotype has ten or more counts. The rearrangement joins TRBV12-3 or TRBV12-4 to TRBJ1-1; TRBD1 aligns across 11 bases. Losses at the gene ends were 4 bases for V and 4 bases for J; bases not matched to a gene: 2. The CDR3 has 14 residues. The CDR3 sequence is CASSSGQGGTEAFF. In DNA form, the CDR3 reads TGTGCCAGCAGTTCGGGACAGGGGGGCACTGAAGCTTTCTTT.

The V and J genes are TRBV18 and TRBJ2-1, with a tentative D call TRBD2 (5 bases). This CDR3 is built from 16 residues. Trimming removed 6 bases from V and 0 bases from J, with 15 bases in between. Per the germline V gene, CDR1 is KGHSH and CDR2 is LQKENI. The CDR3 DNA sequence: TGTGCCAGCTCTCCCCAGGACTGGAGCTCCTACAATGAGCAGTTCTTC. Protein: CASSPQDWSSYNEQFF. The whole variable domain, filled in from reference TRBV18 and TRBJ2-1, reads NAGVMQNPRHLVRRRGQEARLRCSPMKGHSHVYWYRQLPEEGLKFMVYLQKENIIDESGMPKERFSAEFPKEGPSILRIQQVVRGDSAAYFCASSPQDWSSYNEQFFGPGTRLTVL.

This clonotype has only a few counts. The chain joins TRBV6-2 or TRBV6-3 to TRBJ1-5, with 9 bases aligning to TRBD1. V lost 9 bases, J lost 1 base, and 1 base stayed unmatched. Germline CDR1 MNHEY, CDR2 SVGEGT. The CDR3 is made up of 13 amino acids. Here the CDR3 reads CASGQGSNQPQHF. The CDR3 DNA is TGTGCCAGTGGACAGGGGAGCAATCAGCCCCAGCATTTT.

The table lists this clonotype with many counts. The chain carries TRBV29-1 and TRBJ2-7, with D perhaps matching TRBD1 (6 bases). V gave up 4 bases and J gave up 5 bases, with 15 bases separating them. Germline lookup yields CDR1 SQVTM and CDR2 ANQGSEA. The CDR3 loop spans 13 amino acids. The CDR3 sequence is CSVVRDMRHEQYF. The CDR3 bases are TGCAGCGTTGTCCGGGACATGCGACACGAGCAGTACTTC.

Only a few counts were recorded for this clonotype. The chain recombines TRBV15 with TRBJ1-6; TRBD1 is a possible D gene (5 bases). The germline CDR1 and CDR2 sequences are LNHNV and YYDKDF (reference sequence). Trimming removed 2 bases at V and 0 bases at J, with 17 bases between. This CDR3 is 19 amino acids long. The CDR3 DNA is TGTGCCACCAGCAGAAACCGGGACGCTAGGAGCTCCTATAATTCACCCCTCCACTTT. This translates into CATSRNRDARSSYNSPLHF.

At least ten counts were recorded for this clonotype. The chain is built from TRBV20-1 and TRBJ2-7, with D perhaps given as TRBD1 or TRBD2 (5 bases each). This CDR3 has 15 amino acids. Trimming took off 3 bases at V and 7 bases at J, with 22 bases between the two ends. CDR1 DFQATT and CDR2 SNEGSKA come from the germline V gene (reference sequence). CDR3: CSARVGKGRVFEQYF. CDR3 nucleotides: TGCAGTGCTAGGGTAGGAAAGGGACGGGTCTTTGAGCAGTACTTC.

The J gene is TRBJ1-5, the V gene TRBV12-3 or TRBV12-4, with TRBD1 as a possible D gene (5 bases). The ends were cut back, 6 bases at V and 0 bases at J, with 24 bases in the middle. CDR3 size: 19 residues. CDR3 DNA sequence: TGTGCCAGCAGCCCCGGCGCGGGTTGGGGGAAAAATAGCAATCAGCCCCAGCATTTT. Protein: CASSPGAGWGKNSNQPQHF.

V gene TRBV27 combines with J gene TRBJ2-7; D may correspond to TRBD1 or TRBD2 (6 bases each). Trimming took off 1 base at V and 3 bases at J, with 22 bases between the two ends. Germline values: CDR1 MNHEY, CDR2 SMNVEV (reference sequence). The CDR3 runs 18 residues. The chain's CDR3 is CASSLYGRTAPRGYEQYF. The CDR3 coding sequence is TGTGCCAGCAGTTTATATGGGAGGACAGCCCCCCGGGGCTACGAGCAGTACTTC.

A few counts support this clonotype. The chain has TRBV18 and TRBJ1-1; D perhaps matches TRBD1 (6 bases). Germline lookup yields CDR1 KGHSH and CDR2 LQKENI. The CDR3 covers 14 residues. V lost 5 bases and J lost 2, with 12 bases in between. The CDR3 sequence is CASSIEQGNTEAFF. In DNA, the CDR3 is TGTGCCAGCTCAATAGAACAGGGAAACACTGAAGCTTTCTTT. Full variable domain (rest looked up from reference TRBV18 and TRBJ1-1): NAGVMQNPRHLVRRRGQEARLRCSPMKGHSHVYWYRQLPEEGLKFMVYLQKENIIDESGMPKERFSAEFPKEGPSILRIQQVVRGDSAAYFCASSIEQGNTEAFFGQGTRLTVV.

The chain employs TRBV5-1 and TRBJ2-2; 7 positions match TRBD1. Trimming cost V 3 bases and J 3 bases; bases outside gene matches: 5. CDR3 length equals 15 residues. Germline values: CDR1 SGHRS, CDR2 YFSETQ. CDR3 nucleotide sequence: TGCGCCAGCAGCTCCCGACAGGGTTACACCGGGGAGCTGTTTTTT. Protein sequence: CASSSRQGYTGELFF.

J is TRBJ2-7 and V is TRBV25-1; D gene ambiguous. CDR1 and CDR2 (germline): MGHDK, SYGVNS. The CDR3 extends over 15 amino acids. Trimming removed 4 bases from V and 1 base from J, with 14 bases in between. The CDR3 DNA follows: TGTGCCAGCAGTGCGTCAACAAAGGGATCCTACGAGCAGTACTTC. Protein sequence: CASSASTKGSYEQYF.

This clonotype came up many times. The chain is built from TRBV11-1 and TRBJ2-1; 12 bases align to TRBD2. CDR1 is SGHAT, CDR2 FQDESV, per germline (reference sequence). Unmatched junction bases numbered 15, after V lost 3 bases and J lost 0 bases. This CDR3 contains 21 residues. CDR3 amino acids: CASSFFPLTSGGPSSYNEQFF. CDR3 bases: TGTGCCAGCAGCTTCTTTCCGCTGACTAGCGGGGGACCAAGCTCCTACAATGAGCAGTTCTTC.

The chain has TRBV19 and TRBJ2-2; D is perhaps TRBD2 (6 bases). The ends were cut back, 6 bases at V and 6 bases at J, with 20 bases in the middle. CDR3 size: 16 residues. Germline CDR1 is LNHDA and CDR2 is SQIVND (reference sequence). CDR3 region: CASSPGLRFTSGELFF. CDR3 nucleotide sequence: TGTGCCAGTAGCCCCGGACTACGGTTTACGTCCGGGGAGCTGTTTTTT.

This clonotype was detected only a few times. The chain joins TRBV11-2 to TRBJ2-2; D gene ambiguous. CDR1 and CDR2 from the germline V gene are SGHAT and FQNNGV. Trimming shortened V by 5 bases and J by 10 bases, and 5 bases separated the two germline ends. The CDR3 totals 10 residues. For the CDR3, the DNA is TGTGCCAGCAGCAAGGCGGAGCTGTTTTTT. It encodes CASSKAELFF.

The chain combines TRBV7-2 with TRBJ2-3; possible D gene TRBD2, 6 bases. Germline V lookup: CDR1 SGHTA, CDR2 FQGNSA. V lost 5 bases to trimming and J lost 0 bases, with 15 bases between them. This CDR3 has 16 amino acids. CDR3 sequence (DNA): TGTGCCAGCAGCCAAAGGAGGGGCTACAGCACAGATACGCAGTATTTT. It codes for CASSQRRGYSTDTQYF.

This chain connects TRBV12-3 or TRBV12-4 to TRBJ2-5, with 7 bases fitting TRBD2. CDR3 length: 14 amino acids. Trimming at V came to 6 bases and at J to 1 base, leaving 5 bases not matched to a gene. The chain's CDR3 is CASRHSGPQETQYF. CDR3 DNA sequence: TGTGCCAGCAGACATAGCGGGCCCCAAGAGACCCAGTACTTC.

The chain has TRBV24-1 and TRBJ2-5; no clear D gene. Trimming stripped 1 base from V and 1 base from J, with 9 bases between. The germline CDR1 and CDR2 sequences are KGHDR and SFDVKD. CDR3 length equals 15 residues. In DNA form, the CDR3 reads TGTGCCACCAGTGATTTTCGACAACCCCAAGAGACCCAGTACTTC. Its translation: CATSDFRQPQETQYF.